The 30 T cell receptor beta chains below were found in one sample sequenced in a study of blood T cells in healthy people across ages. Combining a sample-barcoded 5' primer with a J-beta primer mix, a second PCR ran for roughly 7 to 12 cycles. TCRdb ran MiXCR on the 5' RACE reads and lists one entry per CDR3 protein. The table includes 1.8 million or so distinct CDR3 sequences, 39% detected once. The sample taken for sequencing was blood. Receptor source: a human donor in good health.

V gene TRBV20-1 combines with J gene TRBJ1-1, with 7 bases identical to TRBD1. The CDR3 runs 15 residues. Germline V gene sequence: CDR1 DFQATT, CDR2 SNEGSKA (reference sequence). V shed 6 bases, J shed 3 bases, and the junction held 13 bases outside the gene matches. The chain's CDR3 is CSAVGGGTVYTEAFF. The CDR3 DNA reads TGCAGTGCAGTGGGAGGGGGCACTGTGTACACTGAAGCTTTCTTT.

This chain connects TRBV14 to TRBJ1-1; D gene unclear. V gave up 4 bases and J gave up 3 bases, with 21 bases separating them. CDR1 and CDR2 from the germline V gene are SGHDN and FVKESK. The CDR3 has 17 residues. DNA for the CDR3: TGTGCCAGCAGCCCAAACCTTAGACCTACTAAGGACACTGAAGCTTTCTTT. Translated, it gives CASSPNLRPTKDTEAFF.

The chain uses TRBV24-1 and TRBJ1-5; a weak D match, TRBD1 (6 bases). The CDR3 covers 15 residues. Between the trimmed V and J ends, which lost 5 bases and 2 bases, there was a span of 12 bases. CDR1 KGHDR and CDR2 SFDVKD come from the germline V gene. The CDR3 bases are TGTGCCACCAGTGTCCAGGGGAAGGGCAATCAGCCCCAGCATTTT. It specifies CATSVQGKGNQPQHF.

The V gene is TRBV29-1, the J gene TRBJ2-5, with D maybe TRBD1 (6 bases). The J call may be mistaken, given a closer DNA end match to TRBJ2-7. Per the germline V gene, CDR1 is SQVTM and CDR2 is ANQGSEA. The CDR3 spans 13 residues. The CDR3 region is CSVDPRGSSEQYF. The CDR3 DNA follows: TGCAGCGTTGACCCCAGGGGATCCAGCGAGCAGTACTTC.

The genes are TRBV11-2 and TRBJ2-5; D is unresolved. Deletions cut 5 bases from V and 1 base from J, with 14 bases between. The CDR3 runs 15 residues. In germline, CDR1 is SGHAT, CDR2 FQNNGV. CDR3 in DNA: TGTGCCAGCAGCCCTTTCGGGTCGACCCAAGAGACCCAGTACTTC. Translated, it gives CASSPFGSTQETQYF.

In its sample, this clonotype was seen a few times. This rearrangement joins TRBV20-1 to TRBJ1-4; D uncertain. Trimming took 3 bases from V and 4 from J, leaving 18 bases between them. The germline V gene encodes CDR1 DFQATT and CDR2 SNEGSKA (reference sequence). The CDR3 is 16 residues long. The CDR3 region has the DNA TGCAGTGCTAGCTCAGTAGGTGCGAAGGATAATGAAAAACTGTTTTTT. Amino acids: CSASSVGAKDNEKLFF.

J is TRBJ2-7 and V is TRBV19; D tentatively reads TRBD1 or TRBD2 (5 bases each). Germline V gene sequence: CDR1 LNHDA, CDR2 SQIVND (reference sequence). Trimming removed 4 bases from V and 4 bases from J, with 14 bases in between. This CDR3 is built from 14 residues. DNA of the CDR3: TGTGCCAGTAGTAACTGGGACCGCTGGTACGAGCAGTACTTC. It yields the protein CASSNWDRWYEQYF.

V usage is TRBV29-1 and J usage is TRBJ1-2; D gene uncertain. The CDR3 loop spans 12 amino acids. Deletions cut 2 bases from V and 3 bases from J, with 7 bases between. CDR1 and CDR2 (germline): SQVTM, ANQGSEA. The CDR3 nucleotides are TGCAGCGTTGAACAGCATGACTATGGCTACACCTTC. It yields the protein CSVEQHDYGYTF.

J is TRBJ2-5 and V is TRBV12-3 or TRBV12-4, with TRBD1 identical over 12 bases. This CDR3 spans 14 amino acids. Losses at the gene ends were 5 bases for V and 13 bases for J; bases not matched to a gene: 11. CDR3 sequence reads: CASSADPGQGALYF. The CDR3 DNA reads as TGTGCCAGCAGTGCCGACCCGGGACAGGGGGCTTTGTACTTC.

This clonotype was seen a handful of times. The chain recombines TRBV7-2 with TRBJ2-4; 8 nucleotides align to TRBD2. The length of the CDR3 is 18 residues. Trimming at V came to 3 bases and at J to 0 bases, leaving 10 bases not matched to a gene. CDR1 and CDR2 from the germline V gene are SGHTA and FQGNSA. The CDR3 here is CASSFPGGKVVAKNIQYF. The CDR3 bases are TGTGCCAGCAGCTTCCCGGGGGGGAAGGTTGTAGCCAAAAACATTCAGTACTTC.

With regard to this clonotype: Mismatch with germline at one junction end may stem from a read error. This chain uses TRBV12-3 or TRBV12-4 with TRBJ1-5, with 7 positions matching TRBD1. This CDR3 is built from 14 residues. The CDR3 bases are TGTGCCAGCAGCTCGGACAGGTTTAGGCAGCCCCGGCATTTT. Translated: CASSSDRFRQPRHF.

This clonotype was detected a few times. CDR3: CASSRTAMARSYNEQFF. CDR3 sequence (DNA): TGTGCCAGCAGTCGTACGGCCATGGCACGCTCCTACAATGAGCAGTTCTTC. The chain is built from TRBV6-1 and TRBJ2-1; D gene unclear. CDR1 and CDR2 (germline): MNHNS, SASEGT. CDR3 length equals 17 residues. V lost 5 bases to trimming and J lost 0 bases, with 17 bases between them.

This chain joins TRBV20-1 and TRBJ1-5, with no clear D. The CDR3 consists of 12 residues. Germline V gene lookup returns CDR1 DFQATT and CDR2 SNEGSKA (reference sequence). V lost 6 bases and J 1 base, leaving 7 bases between the germline ends. The DNA of the CDR3 is TGCAGTGCCTTGGGGAGCAATCAGCCCCAGCATTTT. Translated: CSALGSNQPQHF.

This clonotype was seen a handful of times. J is TRBJ2-3 and V is TRBV4-1; 7 positions match TRBD1. With 5 bases clipped from V and 4 bases from J, the junction kept 6 bases outside the gene matches. The CDR3 spans 14 residues. Germline CDR1 reads MGHRA; CDR2 reads YSYEKL. CDR3 DNA sequence: TGCGCCAGCAGCTCAACAGGGGTCCCAGATACGCAGTATTTT. Encoded protein: CASSSTGVPDTQYF.

Notes on this clonotype: Given a much more abundant clone one base away, this may be a read error. The chain combines TRBV3-1 with TRBJ1-5; the D is unclear. The CDR3 is 13 amino acids. Deletions cut 0 bases from V and 3 bases from J, with 3 bases between. Germline values: CDR1 LGHDT, CDR2 YNNKEL (reference sequence). Here the CDR3 reads CASSQEINQPQHF. The CDR3 DNA reads as TGTGCCAGCAGCCAAGAGATCAATCAGCCCCAGCATTTT.

The rearrangement joins TRBV6-6 to TRBJ2-3, with unresolved D. The germline V gene encodes CDR1 MNHNY and CDR2 SVGAGI (reference sequence). The CDR3 totals 13 residues. Trimming cost V 7 bases and J 2 bases, with 10 bases left between them. The CDR3 is CASKWLLTDTQYF. Written as DNA, the CDR3 is TGTGCCAGCAAGTGGTTACTCACAGATACGCAGTATTTT.

V and J are TRBV7-9 and TRBJ1-1, with 9 positions matching TRBD1. Germline-derived CDR1 and CDR2 are SEHNR and FQNEAQ (reference sequence). V gave up 7 bases and J gave up 8 bases; unmatched junction bases: 5. CDR3 length equals 12 residues. The CDR3 is CASTTGGLEAFF. CDR3 DNA sequence: TGTGCCAGCACCACAGGGGGCCTCGAAGCTTTCTTT. Variable domain in full (rest from reference TRBV7-9 and TRBJ1-1): DTGVSQNPRHKITKRGQNVTFRCDPISEHNRLYWYRQTLGQGPEFLTYFQNEAQLEKSRLLSDRFSAERPKGSFSTLEIQRTEQGDSAMYLCASTTGGLEAFFGQGTRLTVV.

This clonotype has just a few counts. The junction differs from germline at one of its ends, possibly a read error. This chain connects TRBV7-8 to TRBJ2-5; D is possibly TRBD1 (5 bases). The CDR3 is 12 residues long. From germline, CDR1 is SGHVS and CDR2 FQNEAQ. The CDR3 here is CASSLVQGTQYF. CDR3 DNA sequence: TGTGCCAGTAGCTTAGTCCAGGGGACCCAGTACTTC.

The rearrangement links TRBV2 to TRBJ2-5, with a possible D match to TRBD1 (5 bases). Judging by the DNA end, TRBJ2-7 fits better; the J call may be wrong. Germline CDR1 and CDR2: SNHLY and FYNNEI. This CDR3 contains 14 residues. The CDR3 region is CASKIDSVCYEQYF. The CDR3 DNA follows: TGTGCCAGCAAAATCGACAGCGTCTGTTACGAGCAGTACTTC.

The gene calls are TRBV5-6 and TRBJ2-1; D unclear. Trimming cost V 1 base and J 7 bases, with 9 bases left between them. The CDR3 contains 13 residues. From germline, CDR1 is SGHDT and CDR2 YYEEEE. This CDR3 is CASSLFRANEQFF. CDR3 nucleotide sequence: TGTGCCAGCAGCTTGTTCCGAGCGAATGAGCAGTTCTTC.

This clonotype occurred a few times. V usage is TRBV15 and J usage is TRBJ2-3; D may be TRBD1 (6 bases). CDR1 is LNHNV, CDR2 YYDKDF, per germline (reference sequence). Deletions cut 3 bases from V and 1 base from J, with 14 bases between. The CDR3 runs 16 residues. The CDR3 nucleotides are TGTGCCACCAGCAGGGGTTGGACAGTTGGCACAGATACGCAGTATTTT. This gives the protein CATSRGWTVGTDTQYF. Full variable domain (missing parts from reference TRBV15 and TRBJ2-3): DAMVIQNPRYQVTQFGKPVTLSCSQTLNHNVMYWYQQKSSQAPKLLFHYYDKDFNNEADTPDNFQSRRPNTSFCFLDIRSPGLGDTAMYLCATSRGWTVGTDTQYFGPGTRLTVL.

This clonotype was seen repeatedly, ten times or more. The chain employs TRBV29-1 and TRBJ2-5; no firm D call. The CDR3 is 10 residues long. Germline values: CDR1 SQVTM, CDR2 ANQGSEA. V was pared by 8 bases and J by 5 bases, with 9 bases between. This chain's CDR3 is CSIFRETQYF. CDR3 DNA sequence: TGCAGCATCTTTCGGGAGACCCAGTACTTC. The full variable domain, completed using reference TRBV29-1 and TRBJ2-5, is SAVISQKPSRDICQRGTSLTIQCQVDSQVTMMFWYRQQPGQSLTLIATANQGSEATYESGFVIDKFPISRPNLTFSTLTVSNMSPEDSSIYLCSIFRETQYFGPGTRLLVL.

This clonotype has ten or more counts. The V gene is TRBV6-2 or TRBV6-3, the J gene TRBJ2-1, with D perhaps matching TRBD1 (6 bases). Trimming took off 2 bases at V and 2 bases at J, with 10 bases between the two ends. CDR1 MNHEY and CDR2 SVGEGT come from the germline V gene. This CDR3 comprises 15 residues. This CDR3 reads CASSYRGGTYNEQFF. DNA of the CDR3: TGTGCCAGCAGTTACCGAGGGGGAACCTACAATGAGCAGTTCTTC.

The chain employs TRBV7-8 and TRBJ2-1; the D gene is possibly TRBD1 (5 bases). The V and J ends lost 5 bases and 6 bases respectively, with 8 bases between them. The CDR3 covers 12 residues. In germline, CDR1 is SGHVS, CDR2 FQNEAQ. CDR3 sequence reads: CASSRQSNEQFF. In DNA, the CDR3 is TGTGCCAGCAGCCGACAGAGCAATGAGCAGTTCTTC.

V is TRBV3-1 and J is TRBJ2-5; 8 nucleotides align to TRBD1. Germline CDR1 and CDR2: LGHDT and YNNKEL (reference sequence). The length of the CDR3 is 16 residues. Germline trimming cut 11 bases from V and 1 base from J; bases unmatched to any gene: 15. The CDR3 nucleotides are TGTGCCGCTTCGGGATCAGGGGGCGCAGCCCAAGAGACCCAGTACTTC. This codes for CAASGSGGAAQETQYF.

Comment on this clonotype: This may be a read error: a much more frequent sequence differs by one nucleotide. The chain has TRBV7-2 and TRBJ2-1; no clear D. V dropped 7 bases and J dropped 0 bases, with 13 bases sitting between them. The V gene's germline CDR1 is SGHTA and CDR2 FQGNSA. This CDR3 has 15 residues. CDR3 bases: TGTGCCAGCAACACAGACTCAAGCTCCTACAATGAGCAGTTCTTC. Translated, it gives CASNTDSSSYNEQFF.

This clonotype was counted a few times. CDR3 sequence reads: CASGHSLDEQFF. CDR3 coding DNA: TGTGCTAGTGGTCATAGCCTCGATGAGCAGTTCTTC. The rearrangement links TRBV12-5 to TRBJ2-1; D gene ambiguous. The V gene's germline CDR1 is LGHNT and CDR2 FRNRAP. This CDR3 has 12 residues. V was cut by 5 bases and J by 8 bases, with 10 bases left in between.

This clonotype has only a few counts. V usage is TRBV7-9 and J usage is TRBJ1-4; TRBD1 might be the D (5 bases). The CDR3 has 15 amino acids. Germline loops: CDR1 SEHNR, CDR2 FQNEAQ (reference sequence). V lost 4 bases and J lost 0, with 9 bases in between. CDR3 nucleotide sequence: TGTGCCAGCAGCTCAGACAGTGCAACTAATGAAAAACTGTTTTTT. As protein: CASSSDSATNEKLFF.

The chain recombines TRBV29-1 with TRBJ1-2; D is possibly TRBD1 (6 bases). CDR1 and CDR2 from the germline V gene are SQVTM and ANQGSEA. This CDR3 has 14 amino acids. Trimming removed 4 bases at V and 6 bases at J, with 18 bases between. The CDR3 DNA is TGCAGCGTTGGTGGGGGGGCCCTGTCTCATGGCTACACCTTC. Translated: CSVGGGALSHGYTF.

This clonotype was seen just once. The junction departs from germline at one end; a sequencing error may be responsible. CDR3 loop: CSTRGSETQYF. CDR3 nucleotides: TGCAGTACTAGGGGTTCAGAGACCCAGTACTTC. J is TRBJ2-5 and V is TRBV20-1; the D call may be TRBD1 or TRBD2 (5 bases each). The CDR3 is made up of 11 amino acids. Germline lookup yields CDR1 DFQATT and CDR2 SNEGSKA (reference sequence).